The 28 T cell receptor beta chains below were found in one sample sequenced in a study of T-cell reconstitution after alpha-beta-depleted transplantation in children. During its preparation, the TCRbeta library received unique molecular identifiers. TCRdb processed the PCR reads anew with MiXCR; each CDR3 protein has one entry. Among 450,000 to 600,000 distinct CDR3 sequences listed, roughly 13% were seen once. Material: PBMCs, mostly from graft donor cells, obtained 360 days after TCRalphabeta/CD19-depleted stem cell transplant. These receptor sequences come from a male patient between 5 and 17 years old who had a stem cell transplant for acute myeloid leukemia, so the T cells may come from the graft donor.

The chain combines TRBV29-1 with TRBJ1-3; 10 positions match TRBD1. The CDR3 has 15 residues. Germline-derived CDR1 and CDR2 are SQVTM and ANQGSEA. J was trimmed by 5 bases and V by 6 bases; bases with no gene match: 10. CDR3 in amino acids: CSVDLTGGPRNTIYF. The CDR3 nucleotides are TGCAGCGTCGACTTGACAGGGGGCCCCCGAAACACCATATATTTT. The full variable domain, completed using reference TRBV29-1 and TRBJ1-3, is SAVISQKPSRDICQRGTSLTIQCQVDSQVTMMFWYRQQPGQSLTLIATANQGSEATYESGFVIDKFPISRPNLTFSTLTVSNMSPEDSSIYLCSVDLTGGPRNTIYFGEGSWLTVV.

The table lists this clonotype with many counts. This sequence joins TRBV12-3 or TRBV12-4 and TRBJ2-2; D may be TRBD1 (5 bases). V dropped 2 bases and J dropped 1 base, with 11 bases sitting between them. The CDR3 extends over 16 amino acids. The CDR3 DNA reads as TGTGCCAGCAGTTTAAGACAGCCCAGGAACACCGGGGAGCTGTTTTTT. It translates to CASSLRQPRNTGELFF.

This clonotype was seen ten or more times. The chain joins TRBV29-1 to TRBJ2-3; D not resolved. V lost 3 bases to trimming and J lost 2 bases, with 9 bases between them. This CDR3 spans 13 amino acids. Germline V gene lookup returns CDR1 SQVTM and CDR2 ANQGSEA. The CDR3 DNA reads TGCAGCGTTGATGCAGGAAACACAGATACGCAGTATTTT. Translating it yields CSVDAGNTDTQYF.

This clonotype was observed many times. The J gene is TRBJ2-7, the V gene TRBV18; D not certain. The V gene lost 3 bases and the J gene lost 2 bases, with 5 bases spanning the gap. Germline V gene data show CDR1 as KGHSH and CDR2 as LQKENI. This CDR3 comprises 12 residues. CDR3 sequence (DNA): TGTGCCAGCTCACCTTTGACCTACGAGCAGTACTTC. Protein: CASSPLTYEQYF.

In this sample, this clonotype turned up a few times. The chain is built from TRBV28 and TRBJ2-3; D tentatively reads TRBD1 or TRBD2 (5 bases each). CDR3 length: 16 amino acids. With 5 bases removed from V and 0 bases from J, the gap between germline ends came to 15 bases. Germline V gene lookup returns CDR1 MDHEN and CDR2 SYDVKM. CDR3 coding DNA: TGTGCCAGCAGTCGGCGGGCAGGGTTGAGCACAGATACGCAGTATTTT. This gives the protein CASSRRAGLSTDTQYF.

The chain carries TRBV29-1 and TRBJ2-5; TRBD2 might be the D (6 bases). Germline assignment: CDR1 SQVTM and CDR2 ANQGSEA. V lost 7 bases to trimming and J lost 4 bases, with 16 bases between them. The CDR3 spans 13 residues. For the CDR3, the DNA is TGCAGCGCCGGGGGAGGTTGGTCAGAGACCCAGTACTTC. This gives the protein CSAGGGWSETQYF.

The genes are TRBV28 and TRBJ2-1; 12 bases are shared with TRBD1. V lost 1 base and J lost 8; bases outside the gene matches: 6. Germline CDR1 is MDHEN and CDR2 is SYDVKM. CDR3 size: 16 residues. CDR3 protein: CASSLLGQGARYEQFF. The CDR3 bases are TGTGCCAGCAGTTTATTGGGACAGGGGGCGCGATATGAGCAGTTCTTC. Together with reference TRBV28 and TRBJ2-1, the CDR3 gives the full variable domain: DVKVTQSSRYLVKRTGEKVFLECVQDMDHENMFWYRQDPGLGLRLIYFSYDVKMKEKGDIPEGYSVSREKKERFSLILESASTNQTSMYLCASSLLGQGARYEQFFGPGTRLTVL.

This clonotype was counted between two and nine times. The chain recombines TRBV11-2 with TRBJ2-3, with 8 bases identical to TRBD2. The CDR3 runs to 16 residues. The germline gives CDR1 SGHAT, CDR2 FQNNGV. J lost 4 bases, V lost 1 base, and 7 bases had no gene match. The CDR3 protein is CASSLVPGGWPDTQYF. CDR3 in DNA: TGTGCCAGCAGCTTAGTTCCGGGAGGGTGGCCAGATACGCAGTATTTT.

This clonotype appeared a few times. The V and J genes are TRBV4-2 and TRBJ2-7; TRBD2 is a possible D gene (5 bases). V was cut by 0 bases and J by 0 bases, with 12 bases left in between. The CDR3 loop spans 16 amino acids. CDR1 is LGHNA, CDR2 YNFKEQ, per germline. CDR3 DNA sequence: TGTGCCAGCAGCCAAGAGTCCCGCGGGTCCTCCTACGAGCAGTACTTC. Its protein product is CASSQESRGSSYEQYF.

Many counts were recorded for this clonotype. The V call is TRBV5-1, the J call TRBJ2-7; 7 nucleotides agree with TRBD2. J was trimmed by 6 bases and V by 1 base; bases with no gene match: 10. Germline V gives CDR1 SGHRS, CDR2 YFSETQ. The CDR3 is made up of 15 amino acids. The CDR3 bases are TGCGCCAGCAGCTTGAGTCTGCGGGAGTGGAGCGAGCAGTACTTC. Protein sequence: CASSLSLREWSEQYF.

This clonotype was recorded many times. The J gene is TRBJ1-2, the V gene TRBV15; TRBD1 is a possible D gene (5 bases). The V end was cut by 5 bases, the J end by 4 bases, with 14 bases between. The CDR3 is made up of 14 amino acids. Germline V gene lookup returns CDR1 LNHNV and CDR2 YYDKDF (reference sequence). This CDR3 is CATSEGWDVYGYTF. The CDR3 DNA sequence: TGTGCCACCAGCGAAGGGTGGGACGTCTATGGCTACACCTTC.

The chain has TRBV3-1 and TRBJ2-2, with TRBD2 as a possible D gene (5 bases). The CDR3 contains 15 residues. In germline, CDR1 is LGHDT, CDR2 YNNKEL (reference sequence). Between the trimmed V and J ends, which lost 0 bases and 6 bases, there was a span of 11 bases. The CDR3 loop reads CASSQDPGEPGELFF. The CDR3 nucleotides read TGTGCCAGCAGCCAAGATCCCGGGGAGCCCGGGGAGCTGTTTTTT.

This clonotype was seen repeatedly, ten times or more. This sequence joins TRBV28 and TRBJ2-7; TRBD2 aligns across 10 bases. The CDR3 is made up of 17 amino acids. Trimming at V came to 5 bases and at J to 1 base, leaving 11 bases not matched to a gene. Germline CDR1 is MDHEN and CDR2 is SYDVKM. CDR3 sequence (DNA): TGTGCCAGCAGTCAACTAGCGGGACCACCCCAATCCTACGAGCAGTACTTC. Residues: CASSQLAGPPQSYEQYF.

This chain connects TRBV6-5 to TRBJ2-3, with a tentative D call TRBD2 (6 bases). CDR1 and CDR2 (germline): MNHEY, SVGAGI. V was cut by 0 bases and J by 0 bases, with 13 bases left in between. The CDR3 contains 17 residues. DNA of the CDR3: TGTGCCAGCAGTTACTCGGGAGGCGGGATAAGCACAGATACGCAGTATTTT. Translating gives CASSYSGGGISTDTQYF.

Many counts were recorded for this clonotype. This chain connects TRBV28 to TRBJ2-5; 7 nucleotides match TRBD2. CDR3 length: 15 residues. The germline V gene has CDR1 MDHEN and CDR2 SYDVKM. V dropped 5 bases and J dropped 1; count of bases not matched to a gene: 7. As DNA, the CDR3 is TGTGCCAGCAGTCGTTTAGCGGGCCCCCAAGAGACCCAGTACTTC. Translated: CASSRLAGPQETQYF.

Remarks on this clonotype: This sequence may be a read error, since a much larger clone differs from it by one base. The V gene is TRBV14, the J gene TRBJ2-1; D is uncertain. V dropped 5 bases and J dropped 0 bases, with 5 bases sitting between them. CDR3 length: 13 amino acids. Germline V gene sequence: CDR1 SGHDN, CDR2 FVKESK. The CDR3 DNA reads as TGTGCCAGCAGCTGGAGCTCCTACAATGAGCAGTTCTTC. This gives the protein CASSWSSYNEQFF.

This clonotype was counted a few times. V usage is TRBV5-1 and J usage is TRBJ2-2, with 10 bases aligning to TRBD2. Trimming at V came to 6 bases and at J to 3 bases, leaving 14 bases not matched to a gene. The CDR3 is 18 amino acids. The germline gives CDR1 SGHRS, CDR2 YFSETQ. CDR3 DNA: TGCGCCAGCACCCGGTGGGGTAGCGGGAGGACCGACACCGGGGAGCTGTTTTTT. This sequence encodes CASTRWGSGRTDTGELFF. The entire variable domain, with the rest obtained from reference TRBV5-1 and TRBJ2-2, is as follows: KAGVTQTPRYLIKTRGQQVTLSCSPISGHRSVSWYQQTPGQGLQFLFEYFSETQRNKGNFPGRFSGRQFSNSRSEMNVSTLELGDSALYLCASTRWGSGRTDTGELFFGEGSRLTVL.

This clonotype was recorded a few times. V and J are TRBV18 and TRBJ2-7, with TRBD2 matching over 13 bases. Germline CDR1 is KGHSH and CDR2 is LQKENI. V was pared by 8 bases and J by 2 bases, with 6 bases of the junction left unmatched. The CDR3 has 15 amino acids. CDR3 sequence reads: CASRGLAGSTYEQYF. The CDR3, as DNA: TGTGCCAGCCGGGGACTAGCGGGATCTACCTACGAGCAGTACTTC.

This clonotype was seen a few times. V usage is TRBV7-2 and J usage is TRBJ2-2; 7 positions agree with TRBD1. Germline values: CDR1 SGHTA, CDR2 FQGNSA. V lost 5 bases to trimming and J lost 8 bases; unmatched junction nucleotides: 14. This CDR3 spans 16 amino acids. This chain's CDR3 is CASSILTGVVGGELFF. Here the CDR3 DNA reads TGTGCCAGCAGCATCCTTACAGGGGTAGTAGGTGGGGAGCTGTTTTTT.

This clonotype was observed at least ten times. The CDR3 sequence: CASSPISPSGEQYF. CDR3 in DNA: TGTGCCAGCAGCCCTATATCCCCTTCTGGTGAGCAGTACTTC. The chain joins TRBV6-2 or TRBV6-3 to TRBJ2-7; no clear D. This CDR3 comprises 14 residues. V lost 6 bases, J lost 7 bases, and 19 bases lay in between. Germline lookup yields CDR1 MNHEY and CDR2 SVGEGT.

V gene TRBV7-9 combines with J gene TRBJ2-5; weak D call: TRBD2 (6 bases). CDR3 length: 15 amino acids. Germline V gives CDR1 SEHNR, CDR2 FQNEAQ (reference sequence). The V and J ends lost 4 bases and 1 base respectively, with 13 bases between them. The CDR3 DNA follows: TGTGCCAGCAGCTCGGGTCGGAGGGTCCAAGAGACCCAGTACTTC. It yields the protein CASSSGRRVQETQYF.

Regarding this clonotype: Compared with germline, one end of the junction differs, possibly owing to a read error. This chain connects TRBV28 to TRBJ1-3; 7 nucleotides agree with TRBD1. Germline-derived CDR1 and CDR2 are MDHEN and SYDVKM. The CDR3 loop spans 16 amino acids. In DNA, the CDR3 is TGTGCCAGCAGTCCGACAGGGTCTCTCTGGGGAAACCCCATATATTTT. It is translated as CASSPTGSLWGNPIYF.

This chain connects TRBV29-1 to TRBJ1-1; the D is unclear. The CDR3 is made up of 13 amino acids. V was clipped by 1 base and J by 1 base, with 7 bases between them. CDR1 and CDR2 from the germline V gene are SQVTM and ANQGSEA. The CDR3 protein is CSVEGTRNTEAFF. The CDR3 DNA reads as TGCAGCGTTGAAGGCACCCGGAACACTGAAGCTTTCTTT.

This clonotype turned up a few times. The rearrangement joins TRBV27 to TRBJ2-2; TRBD2 matches 13 bases. The CDR3 totals 17 residues. Germline CDR1 and CDR2: MNHEY and SMNVEV (reference sequence). The J segment lost 4 bases and the V segment lost 3 bases, leaving 5 bases of the junction unmatched. CDR3 protein: CASSFLTSGRGTGELFF. CDR3 in DNA: TGTGCCAGCAGTTTCCTAACTAGCGGGAGGGGCACCGGGGAGCTGTTTTTT.

This clonotype was recorded a few times. V gene TRBV6-5 combines with J gene TRBJ2-7, with TRBD1 matching over 9 bases. The V segment lost 2 bases and the J segment 5 bases; nucleotides outside the gene matches: 10. Germline-derived CDR1 and CDR2 are MNHEY and SVGAGI. The CDR3 is 16 residues long. The CDR3 protein is CASSYLPGTGSHEQYF. The CDR3, as DNA: TGTGCCAGCAGTTACCTACCCGGGACAGGGTCCCACGAGCAGTACTTC.

This clonotype has just a few counts. The chain links TRBV29-1 to TRBJ2-3; D gene unclear. The germline V and J ends were trimmed by 4 bases and 4 bases, with 9 bases remaining between them. The germline V gene encodes CDR1 SQVTM and CDR2 ANQGSEA. The CDR3 is 12 amino acids. The CDR3 sequence: CSVGIQADTQYF. CDR3 DNA sequence: TGCAGCGTTGGGATTCAGGCAGATACGCAGTATTTT.

This clonotype was recorded at least ten times. This chain connects TRBV7-9 to TRBJ2-5; no clear D. V shed 3 bases and J shed 3 bases, with 5 bases lying between them. CDR3 length: 12 residues. CDR1 and CDR2 from the germline V gene are SEHNR and FQNEAQ (reference sequence). CDR3 protein: CASSLWEETQYF. In DNA, the CDR3 is TGTGCCAGCAGCTTGTGGGAAGAGACCCAGTACTTC.

The V and J genes are TRBV19 and TRBJ1-3; D uncertain. The CDR3 length is 15 residues. The V end lost 7 bases, the J end lost 0 bases, and 13 bases lay between the germline ends. In germline, CDR1 is LNHDA, CDR2 SQIVND (reference sequence). CDR3 nucleotide sequence: TGTGCCAGTACTCCGGGATTGAGCTCTGGAAACACCATATATTTT. It translates to CASTPGLSSGNTIYF.